Below, one TCR beta chain is given with its context. Its binding antigen is unknown. Other DNA sequences from this sample encode an identical CDR3 as well. The germline V gene provides CDR1 SNHLY and CDR2 FYNNEI. The V end gives up 5 bases and the J end 0 bases, leaving 0 bases in the junction not matched to a gene. Measured from the cysteine to the phenylalanine, the CDR3 is 13 residues long. The read is trimmed to its CDR3 DNA, 39 bases read in frame from base 1. The cohort was made up of under 800 healthy bone marrow donors. At the time of sampling, every cohort member was nominally healthy, though immune exposures that went unrecorded were likely present. The donor tested CMV seronegative and was one of the 352 seronegative cohort members. A peripheral blood sample was provided by each donor, and peripheral blood mononuclear cells were used for TCR beta sequencing. Genomic DNA was extracted from the blood cell samples with the Qiagen DNeasy Blood Extraction Kit.

Preparation of the library involved the immunoSEQ multiplex PCR assay. The multiplex PCR relied on a mix of 60 forward primers for TCR Vbeta segments and 13 reverse primers for TCR Jbeta segments. Amplification of the CDR3 region of rearranged TCR beta genes was performed with a multiplex PCR assay on genomic DNA. Amplified TCR beta libraries were sequenced as 87-base-pair reads on the Illumina HiSeq System. As for how the authors treated the data: Across the 670 or so repertoires, a later analysis counted around 80 million unique TCR beta chains, roughly 11 million of which were shared by at least two donors. A nearest-neighbor algorithm error-corrected the raw reads and collapsed the reads into unique sequences, merging closely related sequences to remove PCR and sequencing errors. CDR3 sequences were aligned to IMGT reference sequences to assign V, D and J gene segments. For a sequence to be retained, a match of at least six nucleotides was required to both a V gene segment and a J gene segment. A rearrangement counted as productive if the CDR3 had no stop codons and remained in frame with V and J, and every other rearrangement counted as non-productive. Following IMGT convention, CDR3 was defined as the stretch from the second conserved V-encoded cysteine up to the conserved J-encoded phenylalanine. In an earlier analysis of approximately 590 of the donors, sequences lacking an unambiguous match to a single V gene segment were excluded. An earlier analysis of over 450 of the donors classified V segments as functional when productive rearrangements were above 56.7% and as segregating when the standard deviation between donors was above 5%. A statistical classification framework was developed to diagnose cytomegalovirus status using the catalog of TCR beta chain sequences. A later analysis assigned V and J genes by comparing TCR nucleotide sequences with IMGT/GENE-DB human TR gene sequences. Using the TCRdist pipeline, a later analysis assigned CDR3 sequences along with most-parsimonious VDJ recombination scenarios. In a later analysis, each TCR beta chain was defined by its CDR3 amino acid sequence together with its V-gene family, and reads lacking a unique V-gene family were excluded. As a way to deal with suspected cross-contamination and a sequencing artifact, a later analysis dropped approximately 570 nucleotide sequences that were highly shared and had low generation probability. A later analysis calculated a clonal expansion index for each public chain from normalized within-repertoire ranks of inferred template counts. In a later analysis, generation probabilities were computed using a VDJ recombination model fitted to out-of-frame rearrangements, and the results were checked against IGoR. In a later analysis, hypergeometric tests were used to score TCR-TCR, TCR-HLA and TCR-CMV co-occurrence, with a repertoire-size bias correction applied to TCR pairs. In a later analysis, false discovery rates were estimated by permuting HLA or CMV assignments 20 times. In a later analysis, co-occurring TCRs were grouped with DBSCAN, and TCRdist sequence similarity was added when clustering was performed within HLA-allele-positive subsets. Co-occurrence clustering excluded repertoires with fewer than 30,000 or more than 120,000 public chains, plus five with anomalous nucleotide sharing. TCRdb limited this immuneACCESS table to in-frame rearrangements with V and J called. A share of clones is missing; checked studies link under half to unresolved V genes, and the rest is unexplained. That table is the source of V, J and clone size, and D and trimming were worked out from the DNA. The table for this sample lists approximately 120,000 clones. The ten largest clones represent 2.5% to 3% of the sample.

The entry originates in a study of cytomegalovirus exposure and HLA in healthy donors (dated by TCRdb to 2016 to 2017). For the wider study: In an earlier analysis of roughly 500 of the donors, 276 Gb of sequence data and 100 million or so unique TCR beta sequences from about 179 million T cells were reported. An early release covering about 600 HLA-typed donors comprised about 300 gigabases of sequencing data and around 80 million unique TCR sequences. Among the roughly 380 genotyped donors, 81% belonged to the genetic ancestry cluster associated with self-reported Caucasian donors. The aim of the study was to test whether cataloging public T cell receptors could identify signatures of past pathogen exposure. The T cell repertoires of roughly 660 subjects were profiled by immunosequencing and related to cytomegalovirus serostatus. Along with the approximately 700-subject first cohort, a separate validation cohort of about 110 different subjects was used. To predict cytomegalovirus infection status, the study combined high-throughput TCR immunosequencing, statistical association of individual TCRs with disease status, and machine learning. In a later analysis, previously published TCR beta repertoires from fewer than 750 donors were re-analyzed and high-resolution HLA genotyping was added so that TCR occurrence patterns could be studied. The later analysis used no new phenotypic data to find candidate immune exposures, relying instead on TCR beta sequences and their occurrence across donors. An earlier analysis of more than 450 of the donors used high-throughput TCR beta sequencing to judge whether each TCR beta V gene segment behaved as functional or pseudogenic. Donor age, sex, ethnicity and CMV serostatus were collected together with the repertoire data. Genome-wide SNP genotypes for about 60% of the 666 donors were used in a later genetic analysis, which treated that subset as a discovery cohort. Every repertoire in the discovery cohort had been generated on one and the same sequencing platform. HLA typing included class I and class II loci at four-digit resolution. Typing coverage differed by locus: A, B, C, DRB1 and DQB1 were typed in about 629-640 donors, DQA1 in about 560, DPA1 in 606, and DPB1 in approximately 450. A handful of DR-DQ haplotypes were handled as single units for association and clustering because linkage in the cohort was strong. On average, roughly 250,000 unique TCR beta nucleotide sequences were sequenced per donor among 350 to 400 genotyped donors of the cohort, with 15% to 20% of those sequences being non-productive.

Summary of the overall study and its limitations: Assigning TCR associations to individual alleles was difficult when HLA alleles, especially DR and DQ, strongly co-occurred. An association between a missense DCLRE1C variant and V-gene and J-gene trimming of TCR beta chains was found in a later genetic analysis and replicated in an independent cohort. An earlier analysis of approximately 600 of the donors showed that most TCR beta V segments appeared in productive rearrangements either about 87% or about 30% of the time, which broadly matched IMGT annotations. In a later genetic analysis, fewer N-insertions in productive TCRs were reported among donors in an Asian-associated ancestry cluster than the roughly 700-donor mean. A few of the identified cytomegalovirus-associated TCR beta chains were confirmed in vitro to be specific for cytomegalovirus antigens. The study listed approximately 160 TCR beta chains as associated with cytomegalovirus. At a false discovery rate of 0.05, a later analysis linked roughly 17,000 TCR beta sequences to specific HLA alleles. Across donors, most TCR sequences were observed very rarely, whereas some public TCRs were present in many individuals. CMV serostatus was the only immune exposure information available for the cohort. Only TCR beta chains were sequenced in this cohort, and the absence of alpha or paired-chain data limited detectable features. A further reported finding was that TCR beta sequences accurately predicted the HLA-A and HLA-B alleles for most subjects in the first cohort. The earlier analysis of about 600 of the donors excluded around 17 rarely observed V segments, including chromosome 9 orphons, because counts were too low. Because the 87-base-pair reads could not distinguish some IMGT-functional V segments, including TRBV6-2 and TRBV6-3, those segments were excluded. Correlated functional status among segregating V segments might be attributable to linkage disequilibrium, but an unknown experimental factor could not be ruled out. The classifier was reported to diagnose cytomegalovirus status with high specificity and sensitivity in both the original and validation cohorts. Presence/absence analyses assumed roughly uniform sequencing depth across donors, an assumption that may not hold. HLA typing was unavailable for some donors at each locus, so association tests used only the typed subset. Several of the top co-occurrence clusters appeared to be linked to parvovirus B19, influenza, CMV and Epstein-Barr virus, according to a later analysis. In a later analysis, most CMV-associated TCR beta chains were found to appear HLA-restricted, with HLA associations seemingly driven largely by CMV exposure. According to a later analysis, TCR association rates differed among HLA loci, with DRB1 alleles showing the most associated TCRs and HLA-C alleles showing the fewest. A later analysis found that HLA-associated TCR beta chains were more clonally expanded and had lower generation probabilities than equally common non-associated chains. According to the authors, the approach could potentially be generalized to other disease states and immunological phenotypes. A cluster of highly shared sequence variants was judged likely to be a technical artifact of the sequencing pipeline.

The rearranged segments are TRBV2 and TRBJ2-7, and 8 bases in between align with TRBD1. The sequence was obtained from a man aged 25-40 years in good health and CMV-seronegative. The sample taken for sequencing was PBMCs. The DNA reads as follows: TGTGCCAGCAGTACAGGGGGCTCCTACGAGCAGTACTTC. This translates into CASSTGGSYEQYF.